The T cell receptor (beta chain) described here comes from a study of T cell responses to AZD1222 COVID-19 vaccine. Study-level findings and limits: CD4 TCRs associated with vaccination spanned spike, dominating at 160-218 and 743-854. Only a handful of AZD1222 recipients, six or seven in all, had baseline seropositivity.

The CDR3 has 11 residues. With regard to this clone: Its antigen is as yet unknown.

Only in-frame clones appear in the TCRdb table, and some are missing; sequencing was by immunoSEQ multiplex PCR. The repertoire holds 140,000 to 150,000 clones, with approximately 94% as singletons. J is TRBJ2-7 and V is TRBV21-1; TRBD2 reflects the table's D call only, with no check against the DNA. TRBV21-1 is an annotated pseudogene. The receptor's source is an adult in good health. Material: peripheral blood, obtained on day 0 of AZD1222 vaccination. The chain's CDR3 is CVGGTGYEQYF. The CDR3 nucleotides are TGTGTGGGGGGAACGGGCTACGAGCAGTACTTC.